The 17 T cell receptor beta chains presented below share a single source sample, sequenced in a study of tumor and adjacent non-tumor tissue in lung cancer. This sample's RNA came from whole unsorted tissue. A modified ARM-PCR protocol with three rounds of nested PCR amplified TCRbeta. MiXCR, applied by TCRdb to the multiplex PCR reads, yields one record per CDR3 protein. Here the sample spans around 200,000 distinct CDR3 sequences, about 71% being singletons. Sample: lung tumor tissue. Source of these receptors: a man between 60 and 75 years old with non-small cell lung cancer.

The table lists this clonotype with a count of one. This may stem from a read error, because a much larger clone lies one nucleotide away. The CDR3 loop is CASSQLGQGGTVAFF. The CDR3 DNA reads as TGCGCCAGCAGCCAGTTGGGACAGGGAGGCACTGTAGCTTTCTTT. V is TRBV4-3 and J is TRBJ1-1; 9 bases agree with TRBD1. CDR3 length: 15 residues. CDR1 LGHNA and CDR2 YSLEER come from the germline V gene.

This clonotype is categorized as medium-sized (0.01 to 0.1%). The chain employs TRBV20-1 and TRBJ2-1, with D perhaps matching TRBD1 (6 bases). Trimming stripped 2 bases from V and 8 bases from J, with 10 bases between. Germline CDR1 and CDR2: DFQATT and SNEGSKA (reference sequence). The CDR3 consists of 12 residues. The CDR3 DNA follows: TGCAGTGCTAGAAACAGGGTGGATGAGCAGTTCTTC. The encoded protein is CSARNRVDEQFF.

The table lists this clonotype with a few counts. A single base separates this from a much larger clone, so it may be a read error. The rearrangement joins TRBV11-3 to TRBJ1-2, with D unclear. The ends were cut back, 5 bases at V and 0 bases at J, with 16 bases in the middle. Germline CDR1 and CDR2: SGHNT and YENEEA. The length of the CDR3 is 16 residues. Here the CDR3 DNA reads TGTGCCAGCAGCCCCGGGCAGGTCGCATCTAACTATGGCTACACCTTC. Translation: CASSPGQVASNYGYTF.

This clonotype was picked up a small number of times. Given a much more abundant clone one base away, this may be a read error. The chain couples TRBV29-1 to TRBJ2-5; D might be TRBD1 (6 bases). The germline V and J ends were trimmed by 7 bases and 7 bases, with 19 bases remaining between them. Germline lookup yields CDR1 SQVTM and CDR2 ANQGSEA. CDR3 length equals 13 residues. The CDR3 DNA reads as TGCAGCGGCCCGGACAGAGTTGAGGGGACCCAGTACTTC. Protein: CSGPDRVEGTQYF.

As to this clonotype: This is likely a read error, given that the CDR3 carries no conserved phenylalanine or tryptophan at its end. The DNA is omitted, as the CDR3 cannot be located on it reliably, and the CDR3 follows TCRdb's listing. The chain uses TRBV11-2 and TRBJ2-6. The CDR3 numbers 14 amino acids, ends counted. The V gene's germline CDR1 is SGHAT and CDR2 FQNNGV. The CDR3 loop is CASSPISGANVIIV.

The J gene is TRBJ2-2, the V gene TRBV5-4, with D perhaps TRBD2 (6 bases). This CDR3 is 13 amino acids long. Germline V CDR1 and CDR2: SGHNT, YYREEE (reference sequence). Trimming stripped 4 bases from V and 9 bases from J, with 13 bases between. CDR3 sequence reads: CASSRDSLRELFF. In DNA form, the CDR3 reads TGTGCCAGCAGCCGGGACTCACTTAGGGAGCTGTTTTTT.

This chain joins TRBV11-3 and TRBJ2-3; D not certain. Germline V lookup: CDR1 SGHNT, CDR2 YENEEA. This CDR3 has 15 amino acids. With 2 bases removed from V and 4 bases from J, the gap between germline ends came to 13 bases. The CDR3: CASSLNPWVADTQYF. As DNA, the CDR3 is TGTGCCAGCAGCTTAAATCCCTGGGTCGCAGATACGCAGTATTTT.

Notes on this clonotype: The junction differs from germline at one of its ends, possibly a read error. The chain is built from TRBV6-5 and TRBJ2-1; a weak D match, TRBD2 (5 bases). Germline V gene lookup returns CDR1 MNHEY and CDR2 SVGAGI. The CDR3 extends over 12 amino acids. CDR3 coding DNA: TGTGCCAACAGTTTTCGGGGTGGTGAGCAGTTCTTC. Protein sequence: CANSFRGGEQFF.

As for this clonotype: Just one base apart from a much larger clone, this may be a read error. Here the CDR3 DNA reads TGCAGTGTCACGCCGCAGTCCAATCAGCACCAGCATTTT. Translating it yields CSVTPQSNQHQHF. The gene calls are TRBV20-1 and TRBJ1-5; no firm D call. CDR1 and CDR2 (germline): DFQATT, SNEGSKA (reference sequence). The CDR3 is 13 residues long.

Note on this clonotype: One base away lies a much larger clone, so this may be a sequencing read error. The rearrangement links TRBV12-3 or TRBV12-4 to TRBJ1-1, with 8 bases identical to TRBD1. V lost 5 bases, J lost 1 base, and 3 bases stayed unmatched. The CDR3 loop spans 14 amino acids. The CDR3 sequence: CASSNGQGNTEAFF. In nucleotides, the CDR3 is TGTGCCAGCAGTAATGGACAGGGGAACACTGAAGCTTTCTTT.

Regarding this clonotype: A much larger clone sits a single nucleotide away, making a read error possible. This sequence joins TRBV20-1 and TRBJ1-4; D unresolved. This CDR3 has 13 residues. Germline CDR1 and CDR2: DFQATT and SNEGSKA (reference sequence). CDR3 nucleotides: TGCAGTGTTAGAGCGGGGAAGGAAGAAAAACTGTTTTTT. It is translated as CSVRAGKEEKLFF.

On this clonotype itself: The junction shows a germline mismatch at one end, possibly a read error. The genes are TRBV7-8 and TRBJ2-7; no definite D call. Germline loops: CDR1 SGHVS, CDR2 FQNEAQ. The CDR3 is made up of 12 amino acids. CDR3 protein: CASSFGSYELYF. In DNA, the CDR3 is TGTGCCAGCAGCTTTGGATCCTACGAGCTGTATTTC.

This clonotype was observed many times. The chain employs TRBV20-1 and TRBJ2-1; possible D gene TRBD1, 5 bases. Trimming took 3 bases from V and 0 from J, leaving 12 bases between them. This CDR3 is 15 amino acids long. Germline assignment: CDR1 DFQATT and CDR2 SNEGSKA (reference sequence). In nucleotides, the CDR3 is TGCAGTGCTAGCCCCAGGGCCGTCTCCTACAATGAGCAGTTCTTC. It codes for CSASPRAVSYNEQFF.

This clonotype was observed a handful of times. The chain couples TRBV12-3 or TRBV12-4 to TRBJ2-3, with D possibly TRBD1 on 6 matching bases. The length of the CDR3 is 14 residues. V shed 6 bases and J shed 4 bases, with 14 bases lying between them. CDR3 region: CASSRTDTPDTQYF. The DNA of the CDR3 is TGTGCCAGCAGCCGGACAGATACCCCAGATACGCAGTATTTT.

On this clonotype: The conserved final phenylalanine or tryptophan is absent from the CDR3, which likely points to a read error. V is TRBV20-1 and J is TRBJ2-4; D gene ambiguous. The CDR3 has 15 amino acids. Germline loops: CDR1 DFQATT, CDR2 SNEGSKA (reference sequence). V was cut by 0 bases and J by 4 bases, with 13 bases left in between. The chain's CDR3 is CSARDRLVLKNIQYL. The CDR3 nucleotides read TGCAGTGCTAGAGATCGGCTGGTGCTAAAAAACATTCAGTACTTA.

Worth noting for this clonotype: Germline and junction disagree at one end, which may indicate a read error. V gene TRBV5-6 combines with J gene TRBJ1-2; maybe TRBD1 (5 bases). The CDR3 has 13 amino acids. The V gene's germline CDR1 is SGHDT and CDR2 YYEEEE. The CDR3 region has the DNA TGTGTCAGCAGCCCAGGGCTTAACTATGGCTACACCTTC. Protein sequence: CVSSPGLNYGYTF.

As regards this clonotype: One end of the junction varies from germline; a read error may be responsible. This chain connects TRBV6-6 to TRBJ2-2, with D possibly being TRBD1 or TRBD2 (5 bases each). The CDR3 extends over 16 amino acids. Germline V gives CDR1 MNHNY, CDR2 SVGAGI (reference sequence). In DNA, the CDR3 is TGTGCCAGCAGTTCCCCCGGGATAGGGTGGATCGGGGACCTGTTTTTT. It specifies CASSSPGIGWIGDLFF.